One and the same sample provided the 29 T cell receptor beta chains below, sequenced in a study of cytomegalovirus exposure and HLA in healthy donors. The PCR contained 60 Vbeta and 13 Jbeta primers. Libraries were prepared by immunoSEQ multiplex PCR; TCRdb keeps only in-frame clonotypes and omits some of them. The sample contains 180,000 or so clones, roughly three quarters of which appear only once. Sequencing was performed on PBMCs. These TCRs come from a woman between 50 and 59 years old in good health and CMV-seronegative.

V gene TRBV6-5 combines with J gene TRBJ1-6; TRBD1 is a possible D gene (5 bases). CDR1 and CDR2 from the germline V gene are MNHEY and SVGAGI. CDR3 length equals 13 residues. Trimming took 5 bases from V and 7 from J, leaving 9 bases between them. The CDR3 here is CASSEPGNSPLHF. As DNA, the CDR3 is TGTGCCAGCAGTGAACCAGGGAATTCACCCCTCCACTTT.

The chain recombines TRBV7-9 with TRBJ2-3, with 12 bases matching TRBD2. CDR3 size: 16 residues. The V gene end was trimmed by 2 bases and the J gene end by 4 bases; junction bases not matched to a gene: 4. CDR1 SEHNR and CDR2 FQNEAQ come from the germline V gene (reference sequence). The CDR3 DNA is TGTGCCAGCAGCTTACTAGCGGGAGGGTCTCCAGATACGCAGTATTTT. Its translation: CASSLLAGGSPDTQYF.

The chain links TRBV30 to TRBJ2-7; 7 nucleotides agree with TRBD1. The ends lost 3 bases at V and 4 bases at J; junction bases unmatched: 3. CDR3 length equals 12 residues. CDR1 is GTSNPN and CDR2 is SVGIG in the germline V gene (reference sequence). The CDR3 spells CAWSSRGYEQYF. The CDR3 coding sequence is TGTGCCTGGAGCTCCAGGGGGTACGAGCAGTACTTC.

The chain uses TRBV4-2 and TRBJ2-2; 7 bases fit TRBD1. This CDR3 has 15 amino acids. V was pared by 1 base and J by 7 bases, with 6 bases of the junction left unmatched. CDR1 is LGHNA, CDR2 YNFKEQ, per germline. CDR3 sequence: CASSQAGTAGGELFF. The CDR3 DNA is TGTGCCAGCAGCCAAGCCGGGACAGCAGGCGGGGAGCTGTTTTTT.

The J gene is TRBJ1-3, the V gene TRBV9; 9 bases are shared with TRBD1. Trimming removed 4 bases from V and 6 bases from J; junction bases left unmatched: 5. The CDR3 is 14 residues long. Germline values: CDR1 SGDLS, CDR2 YYNGEE. CDR3 residues: CASSTGTGLNTIYF. CDR3 coding DNA: TGTGCCAGCAGCACCGGGACAGGGTTAAACACCATATATTTT.

The chain employs TRBV28 and TRBJ1-3; no clear D gene. The germline V and J ends were trimmed by 5 bases and 4 bases, with 18 bases remaining between them. Germline V CDR1 and CDR2: MDHEN, SYDVKM. The length of the CDR3 is 16 residues. The CDR3 sequence: CASSPGNVQRGNTIYF. CDR3 nucleotide sequence: TGTGCCAGCAGTCCAGGAAATGTCCAGAGAGGAAACACCATATATTTT.

V is TRBV6-1 and J is TRBJ1-1, with D uncertain. The CDR3 contains 12 residues. Between the trimmed V and J ends, which lost 3 bases and 9 bases, there was a span of 11 bases. CDR1 is MNHNS, CDR2 SASEGT, per germline. CDR3 loop: CASSEWRRQAFF. CDR3 bases: TGTGCCAGCAGTGAGTGGAGGAGGCAAGCTTTCTTT.

J is TRBJ2-1 and V is TRBV4-2, with 8 bases fitting TRBD2. Germline-derived CDR1 and CDR2 are LGHNA and YNFKEQ. The CDR3 covers 17 residues. The J segment lost 4 bases and the V segment lost 1 base, leaving 9 bases of the junction unmatched. The CDR3 DNA sequence: TGTGCCAGCAGCCAAGGCTCCAGACTAGCGAAATACAATGAGCAGTTCTTC. Protein sequence: CASSQGSRLAKYNEQFF.

This clone appeared a few times. The J gene is TRBJ2-5, the V gene TRBV28; 8 nucleotides align to TRBD2. Germline CDR1 and CDR2: MDHEN and SYDVKM. After removal of 4 bases from V and 3 bases from J, the junction contained 10 bases not matched to a gene. The CDR3 runs to 16 residues. Written as DNA, the CDR3 is TGTGCCAGCAGTTCCCACCCGGGACTAGGGGAAGAGACCCAGTACTTC. Translating it yields CASSSHPGLGEETQYF.

V gene TRBV4-2 combines with J gene TRBJ1-5; D may be TRBD1 (5 bases). CDR3 size: 16 residues. Germline V gene lookup returns CDR1 LGHNA and CDR2 YNFKEQ. Trimming took 1 base from V and 0 from J, leaving 10 bases between them. The CDR3: CASSQARVVSNQPQHF. As DNA, the CDR3 is TGTGCCAGCAGCCAAGCCAGGGTGGTTAGCAATCAGCCCCAGCATTTT.

The genes are TRBV11-2 and TRBJ2-7; 10 nucleotides agree with TRBD1. V gave up 2 bases and J gave up 7 bases; unmatched junction bases: 14. CDR1 and CDR2 from the germline V gene are SGHAT and FQNNGV. The CDR3 is made up of 17 amino acids. The CDR3 loop is CASSLKPTGGAWGEQYF. CDR3 nucleotides: TGTGCCAGCAGCTTAAAGCCGACAGGGGGCGCTTGGGGGGAGCAGTACTTC.

The V and J genes are TRBV28 and TRBJ1-5; the D gene is possibly TRBD1 (6 bases). Germline CDR1 is MDHEN and CDR2 is SYDVKM. V was pared by 7 bases and J by 5 bases, with 12 bases between. The CDR3 spans 13 residues. CDR3 in amino acids: CASILAGDQPQHF. The CDR3 nucleotides read TGTGCCAGCATTCTCGCAGGGGATCAGCCCCAGCATTTT.

This chain links TRBV2 with TRBJ1-3; no clear D. This CDR3 has 16 residues. CDR1 is SNHLY and CDR2 is FYNNEI in the germline V gene. Trimming removed 4 bases from V and 5 bases from J, with 18 bases in between. As DNA, the CDR3 is TGTGCCAGCAGTGCCTCAGGTAGAGGAGGTAGAAACACCATATATTTT. Encoded protein: CASSASGRGGRNTIYF.

J is TRBJ1-1 and V is TRBV6-5; 10 positions agree with TRBD1. The CDR3 loop spans 15 amino acids. Germline V gene lookup returns CDR1 MNHEY and CDR2 SVGAGI. V gave up 6 bases and J gave up 4 bases; unmatched junction bases: 8. The DNA of the CDR3 is TGTGCCAGCAGGAGGGGACAGGGGATTATCACTGAAGCTTTCTTT. This gives the protein CASRRGQGIITEAFF.

This rearrangement joins TRBV4-2 to TRBJ2-1; 7 nucleotides line up with TRBD2. CDR1 and CDR2 from the germline V gene are LGHNA and YNFKEQ. CDR3 length: 15 amino acids. V dropped 1 base and J dropped 8; count of bases not matched to a gene: 8. As DNA, the CDR3 is TGTGCCAGCAGCCAAGCGGGCGGGAGCAGAGATGAGCAGTTCTTC. Residues: CASSQAGGSRDEQFF.

The V gene is TRBV19, the J gene TRBJ2-2; D possibly corresponds to TRBD2 (5 bases). Germline V gives CDR1 LNHDA, CDR2 SQIVND (reference sequence). This CDR3 has 14 amino acids. V dropped 4 bases and J dropped 5 bases, with 11 bases sitting between them. CDR3 protein: CASSNRGGTGELFF. The CDR3 region has the DNA TGTGCCAGTAGTAACCGGGGTGGGACCGGGGAGCTGTTTTTT.

A single count supports this clone. The chain employs TRBV7-2 and TRBJ2-1; a possible D gene is TRBD1 (6 bases). The CDR3 totals 13 residues. Germline V gene lookup returns CDR1 SGHTA and CDR2 FQGNSA. Trimming cost V 4 bases and J 9 bases, with 13 bases left between them. The CDR3 coding sequence is TGTGCCAGCAGCTCCCCCCAGGGGACTGAGCAGTTCTTC. Translated, it gives CASSSPQGTEQFF. The complete variable domain, with remaining parts taken from reference TRBV7-2 and TRBJ2-1, reads GAGVSQSPSNKVTEKGKDVELRCDPISGHTALYWYRQSLGQGLEFLIYFQGNSAPDKSGLPSDRFSAERTGGSVSTLTIQRTQQEDSAVYLCASSSPQGTEQFFGPGTRLTVL.

The chain is built from TRBV6-5 and TRBJ1-6; D is unclear. V was pared by 5 bases and J by 12 bases, with 14 bases between. This CDR3 has 13 amino acids. Germline CDR1 is MNHEY and CDR2 is SVGAGI. CDR3 nucleotides: TGTGCCAGCAGTCCACTCCCGGGTGGACCCCTCCACTTT. This sequence encodes CASSPLPGGPLHF.

The chain has TRBV19 and TRBJ2-1, with 9 nucleotides matching TRBD2. Germline values: CDR1 LNHDA, CDR2 SQIVND (reference sequence). This CDR3 is built from 14 residues. J lost 12 bases, V lost 5 bases, and 11 bases had no gene match. The CDR3 DNA reads TGTGCCAGTAGTCCGGATAGCGGGGGTCTTGGGCAGTTCTTC. It translates to CASSPDSGGLGQFF. Combining the CDR3 with reference TRBV19 and TRBJ2-1 gives the whole variable domain DGGITQSPKYLFRKEGQNVTLSCEQNLNHDAMYWYRQDPGQGLRLIYYSQIVNDFQKGDIAEGYSVSREKKESFPLTVTSAQKNPTAFYLCASSPDSGGLGQFFGPGTRLTVL.

This clone was counted a few times. The J gene is TRBJ2-1, the V gene TRBV10-1, with TRBD1 matching 9 bases. J was trimmed by 8 bases and V by 2 bases; bases with no gene match: 4. CDR1 is WNHNN, CDR2 SYGVQD, per germline (reference sequence). This CDR3 region has 14 residues. The CDR3 DNA is TGCGCCAGCAGTGAGGGGGGACAGGGTCATGAGCAGTTCTTC. Its translation is CASSEGGQGHEQFF.

V gene TRBV11-2 combines with J gene TRBJ2-1; tentatively, D is TRBD2 (5 bases). The CDR3 loop spans 16 amino acids. The germline gives CDR1 SGHAT, CDR2 FQNNGV. V lost 5 bases and J lost 3, with 17 bases in between. The CDR3 DNA is TGTGCCAGCAGCCCTAGGACGCCTGGGAGCTACAATGAGCAGTTCTTC. Amino acid sequence: CASSPRTPGSYNEQFF.

The genes are TRBV13 and TRBJ1-1, with D uncertain. This CDR3 has 15 residues. CDR1 PRHDT and CDR2 FYEKMQ come from the germline V gene (reference sequence). Trimming pared 1 base from V and 5 bases from J, leaving 14 bases between. The CDR3 protein is CASSLAGGFRTEAFF. CDR3 sequence (DNA): TGTGCCAGCAGCTTAGCGGGTGGGTTTCGAACTGAAGCTTTCTTT.

The V and J genes are TRBV6-5 and TRBJ2-4, with a possible D match to TRBD2 (7 bases). V lost 4 bases and J 7 bases, leaving 17 bases between the germline ends. There are 15 residues in the CDR3. CDR1 and CDR2 (germline): MNHEY, SVGAGI. CDR3 in DNA: TGTGCCAGCAGTTCCCTGGGTGGGGGGGCGAACATTCAGTACTTC. Its protein is CASSSLGGGANIQYF.

This chain connects TRBV2 to TRBJ1-4; D remains ambiguous. V lost 6 bases and J lost 8, with 10 bases in between. CDR3 length: 12 amino acids. In germline, CDR1 is SNHLY, CDR2 FYNNEI. The DNA for the CDR3 is TGTGCCAGCAGCCCCATAGTGGAAAAACTGTTTTTT. Translated: CASSPIVEKLFF.

The count of this clone is one. The chain is built from TRBV27 and TRBJ2-7; 8 nucleotides align to TRBD2. The CDR3 has 16 amino acids. Unmatched junction bases numbered 7, after V lost 1 base and J lost 2 bases. Germline V lookup: CDR1 MNHEY, CDR2 SMNVEV (reference sequence). CDR3 nucleotide sequence: TGTGCCAGCAGTTTATTCTCGGCTAGCGGGCCCTACGAGCAGTACTTC. This sequence encodes CASSLFSASGPYEQYF.

This clone was counted once. The J gene is TRBJ2-7, the V gene TRBV5-1; TRBD1 might be the D (6 bases). Trimming removed 1 base from V and 2 bases from J, with 13 bases in between. The CDR3 is 15 residues long. CDR1 and CDR2 (germline): SGHRS, YFSETQ. CDR3 DNA: TGCGCCAGCAGCTTGTTGGGGACATCACCCTACGAGCAGTACTTC. Translating gives CASSLLGTSPYEQYF.

The J gene is TRBJ2-1, the V gene TRBV6-4; 11 nucleotides align to TRBD2. The CDR3 has 16 amino acids. V lost 6 bases to trimming and J lost 4 bases; unmatched junction nucleotides: 8. Per the germline V gene, CDR1 is MRHNA and CDR2 is SNTAGT. CDR3 DNA: TGTGCCAGCAGCCACACTAGCGGGGGAACATACAATGAGCAGTTCTTC. Translation: CASSHTSGGTYNEQFF.

The chain has TRBV28 and TRBJ1-2; 8 bases are shared with TRBD1. Per the germline V gene, CDR1 is MDHEN and CDR2 is SYDVKM. The CDR3 covers 14 residues. V trimming: 5 bases; J trimming: 7 bases; junction bases outside the gene matches: 9. Here the CDR3 reads CASSPGTGLGGYTF. The CDR3 DNA is TGTGCCAGCAGTCCAGGGACAGGCCTGGGTGGCTACACCTTC.

DNA of the CDR3: TGTGCCAGCAGTGATAGGAGCGGATGGGAGCAGTACTTC. Translation gives CASSDRSGWEQYF. The chain links TRBV6-1 to TRBJ2-7; D is possibly TRBD2 (5 bases). Germline V gene data show CDR1 as MNHNS and CDR2 as SASEGT. V dropped 3 bases and J dropped 7 bases, with 13 bases sitting between them. The CDR3 totals 13 residues.